The rows below give T cell receptor beta chains drawn from one sample of a study of shared clonotypes between healthy human individuals. Profiled with immunoSEQ multiplex PCR; TCRdb holds only in-frame clones, not every one. The sample lists approximately 1,500,000 clones, 95% to 99% occurring once. Sequencing was performed on naive CD4+ T cells sorted from blood. The receptors were gathered from a man aged 25 to 40 in good health. The CDR3 runs from the conserved cysteine through the conserved F or W. The order of the fields is D gene, V gene, CDR3 length, clone size, J gene, CDR3 protein, CDR3 DNA. D genes are given only for firm matches. Clone sizes are given selectively: once, few, many, or a class where the clone is expanded.

D gene: TRBD2; V gene: TRBV19; CDR3 length: 16; clone size: NA; J gene: TRBJ2-7; CDR3 protein: CASSIRFEGGAYEQYF; CDR3 DNA: TGTGCCAGTAGTATCAGATTTGAGGGAGGGGCCTACGAGCAGTACTTC
D gene: TRBD1; V gene: TRBV11-2; CDR3 length: 17; clone size: NA; J gene: TRBJ2-7; CDR3 protein: CASSQTGTGPVPYEQYF; CDR3 DNA: TGTGCCAGCAGCCAAACAGGGACAGGCCCGGTGCCCTACGAGCAGTACTTC
D gene: TRBD2; V gene: TRBV10-1; CDR3 length: 17; clone size: NA; J gene: TRBJ2-3; CDR3 protein: CASSATSGPHPTDTQYF; CDR3 DNA: TGCGCCAGCAGTGCTACTAGCGGGCCCCATCCCACAGATACGCAGTATTTT
D gene: NA; V gene: TRBV5-1; CDR3 length: 14; clone size: NA; J gene: TRBJ2-7; CDR3 protein: CASSLGGTPYEQYF; CDR3 DNA: TGCGCCAGCAGCTTAGGGGGGACGCCTTACGAGCAGTACTTC
D gene: NA; V gene: TRBV2; CDR3 length: 14; clone size: NA; J gene: TRBJ2-5; CDR3 protein: CASSEAPQSGTQYF; CDR3 DNA: TGTGCCAGCAGTGAAGCGCCGCAGAGCGGGACCCAGTACTTC
D gene: NA; V gene: TRBV10-1; CDR3 length: 13; clone size: NA; J gene: TRBJ2-2; CDR3 protein: CASSGSGFGELFF; CDR3 DNA: TGCGCCAGCAGTGGGTCCGGGTTCGGGGAGCTGTTTTTT
D gene: TRBD1; V gene: TRBV10-3; CDR3 length: 12; clone size: NA; J gene: TRBJ2-7; CDR3 protein: CAIRPQGDEQYF; CDR3 DNA: TGTGCCATCAGGCCCCAGGGGGACGAGCAGTACTTC
D gene: NA; V gene: TRBV10-2; CDR3 length: 14; clone size: NA; J gene: TRBJ2-7; CDR3 protein: CASSQGGGSYEQYF; CDR3 DNA: TGCGCCAGCTCACAAGGAGGCGGCTCCTACGAGCAGTACTTC
D gene: TRBD1; V gene: TRBV5-6; CDR3 length: 13; clone size: once; J gene: TRBJ2-7; CDR3 protein: CASSTGQRYEQYF; CDR3 DNA: TGTGCCAGCAGCACGGGACAGCGCTACGAGCAGTACTTC
D gene: NA; V gene: TRBV5-6; CDR3 length: 12; clone size: once; J gene: TRBJ2-7; CDR3 protein: CASSLWTYEQYF; CDR3 DNA: TGTGCCAGCAGCTTGTGGACCTACGAGCAGTACTTC
D gene: NA; V gene: TRBV14; CDR3 length: 19; clone size: NA; J gene: TRBJ2-1; CDR3 protein: CASSQDAGSYGVSYNEQFF; CDR3 DNA: TGTGCCAGCAGCCAAGATGCGGGATCGTACGGGGTTTCCTACAATGAGCAGTTCTTC
D gene: NA; V gene: TRBV27; CDR3 length: 18; clone size: NA; J gene: TRBJ1-5; CDR3 protein: CASSALTDVWYSNQPQHF; CDR3 DNA: TGTGCCAGCAGTGCTTTGACGGACGTTTGGTATAGCAATCAGCCCCAGCATTTT